This T cell receptor beta chain was observed in a study of tumor-infiltrating lymphocytes in primary liver carcinoma. Overall study findings and caveats: For tumor-adjacent and tumor-blood pairs, overlap was less than that seen for tumor region pairs.

The study extracted blood RNA from unsorted whole blood and also extracted germline DNA. TCR beta cDNA was reverse-transcribed from 400 to 500 ng of total RNA. The reaction used a constant-region primer and ProtoScript II reverse transcriptase. Libraries for TCR beta were built through three nested multiplex PCR rounds, which together made up a slightly modified ARM-PCR procedure. Each of the first two PCR rounds ran nine to ten cycles with TRBV1-TRBV30 forward and C-beta reverse primers. In TCRdb, the multiplex PCR reads were re-called with MiXCR into one record per CDR3 protein. The table has fewer than 350,000 distinct CDR3 sequences, roughly two thirds seen once. This clonotype was seen a single time. Its antigen is not identified. The junction departs from the called germline gene at one end, perhaps through a read error. Germline CDR1 is SGHDT and CDR2 is YYEEEE. The CDR3 is 17 residues long.

V usage is TRBV5-6 and J usage is TRBJ2-2, with D perhaps matching TRBD1 (6 bases). The sequence derives from a man aged 40-50 years with primary liver carcinoma and hepatitis B virus infection. The source material was peripheral blood. CDR3: CASSSDTGPANTGELFF. The CDR3, as DNA: TGTGCCAGCAGCTCGGATACAGGGCCCGCGAACACCGGGGAACTGTTTTTT.